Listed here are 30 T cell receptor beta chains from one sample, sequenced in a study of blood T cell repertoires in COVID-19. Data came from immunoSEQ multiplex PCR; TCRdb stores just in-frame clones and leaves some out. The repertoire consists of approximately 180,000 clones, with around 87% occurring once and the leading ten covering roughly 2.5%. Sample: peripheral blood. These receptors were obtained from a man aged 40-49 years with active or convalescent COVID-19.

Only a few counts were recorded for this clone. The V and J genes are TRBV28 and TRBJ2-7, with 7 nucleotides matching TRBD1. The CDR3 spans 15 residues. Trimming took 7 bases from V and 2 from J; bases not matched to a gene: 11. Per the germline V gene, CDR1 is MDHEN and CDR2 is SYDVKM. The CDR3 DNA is TGTGCCAGCACCCCCGCCCGGACAGGCACCTACGAGCAGTACTTC. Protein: CASTPARTGTYEQYF.

The CDR3 spells CASNQIGGTTLTDTQYF. CDR3 DNA sequence: TGTGCCAGCAATCAAATAGGCGGGACTACCCTCACAGATACGCAGTATTTT. This chain connects TRBV11-2 to TRBJ2-3, with 7 nucleotides matching TRBD2. The CDR3 loop spans 17 amino acids. CDR1 is SGHAT and CDR2 is FQNNGV in the germline V gene. After removal of 7 bases from V and 2 bases from J, the junction contained 15 bases not matched to a gene.

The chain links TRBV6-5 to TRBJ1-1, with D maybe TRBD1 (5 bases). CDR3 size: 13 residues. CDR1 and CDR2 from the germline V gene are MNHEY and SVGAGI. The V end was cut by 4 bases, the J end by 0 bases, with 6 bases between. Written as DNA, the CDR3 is TGTGCCAGCAGTTCGACAGTGAACACTGAAGCTTTCTTT. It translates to CASSSTVNTEAFF.

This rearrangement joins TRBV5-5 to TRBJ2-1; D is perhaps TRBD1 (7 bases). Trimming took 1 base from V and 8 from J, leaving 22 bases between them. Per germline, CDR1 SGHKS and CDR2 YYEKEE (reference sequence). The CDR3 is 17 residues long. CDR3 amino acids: CASSLFGGGDNVYEQFF. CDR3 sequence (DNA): TGTGCCAGCAGCTTGTTTGGAGGGGGCGATAACGTTTATGAGCAGTTCTTC.

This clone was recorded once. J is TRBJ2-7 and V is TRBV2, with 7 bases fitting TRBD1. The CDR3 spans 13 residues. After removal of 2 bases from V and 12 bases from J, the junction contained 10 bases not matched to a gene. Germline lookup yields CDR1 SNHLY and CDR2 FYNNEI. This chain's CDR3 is CASSESGQLRLYF. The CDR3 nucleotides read TGTGCCAGCAGTGAATCGGGACAGCTGCGCTTGTACTTC.

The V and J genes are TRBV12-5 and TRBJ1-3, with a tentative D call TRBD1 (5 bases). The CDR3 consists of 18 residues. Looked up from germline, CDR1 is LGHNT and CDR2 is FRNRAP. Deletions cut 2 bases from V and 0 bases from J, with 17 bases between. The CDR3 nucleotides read TGTGCTAGTGGTTTGAGGCCCCTCGGGGGATACTCTGGAAACACCATATATTTT. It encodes CASGLRPLGGYSGNTIYF.

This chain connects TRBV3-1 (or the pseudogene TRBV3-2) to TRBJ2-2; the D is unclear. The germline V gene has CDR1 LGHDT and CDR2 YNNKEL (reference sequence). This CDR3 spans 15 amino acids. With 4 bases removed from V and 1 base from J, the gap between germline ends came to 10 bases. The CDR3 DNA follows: TGTGCCAGCAGCCCCACCCGAGGGAACACCGGGGAGCTGTTTTTT. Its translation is CASSPTRGNTGELFF.

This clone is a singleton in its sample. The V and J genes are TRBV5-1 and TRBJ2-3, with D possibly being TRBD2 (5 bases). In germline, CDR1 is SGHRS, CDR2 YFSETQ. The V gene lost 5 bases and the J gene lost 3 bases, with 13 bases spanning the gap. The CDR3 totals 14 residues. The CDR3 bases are TGCGCCAGCAGTTCTACTAGGGCGACAGATACGCAGTATTTT. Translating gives CASSSTRATDTQYF.

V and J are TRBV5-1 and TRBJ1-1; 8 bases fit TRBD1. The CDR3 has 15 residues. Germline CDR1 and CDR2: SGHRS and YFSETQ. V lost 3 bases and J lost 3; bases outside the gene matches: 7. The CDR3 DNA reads TGCGCCAGCAGCTGGACAGGGCGAGGGGACACTGAAGCTTTCTTT. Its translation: CASSWTGRGDTEAFF.

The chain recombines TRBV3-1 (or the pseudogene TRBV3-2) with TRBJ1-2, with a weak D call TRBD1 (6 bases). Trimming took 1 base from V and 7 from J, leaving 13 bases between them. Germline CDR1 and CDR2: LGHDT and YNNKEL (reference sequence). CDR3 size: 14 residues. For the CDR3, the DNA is TGTGCCAGCAGCCAAGGGGACCGACAGGCTGGCTACACCTTC. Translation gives CASSQGDRQAGYTF.

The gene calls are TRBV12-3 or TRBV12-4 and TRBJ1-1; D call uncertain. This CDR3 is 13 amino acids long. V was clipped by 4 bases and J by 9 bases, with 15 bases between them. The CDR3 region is CASSWGGGQQAFF. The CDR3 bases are TGTGCCAGCAGTTGGGGAGGAGGGCAGCAAGCTTTCTTT.

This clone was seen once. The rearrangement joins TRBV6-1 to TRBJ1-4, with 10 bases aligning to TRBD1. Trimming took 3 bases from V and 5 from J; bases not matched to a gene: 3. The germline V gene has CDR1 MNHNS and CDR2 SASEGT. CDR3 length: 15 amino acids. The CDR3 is CASSDRGQGNEKLFF. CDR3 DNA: TGTGCCAGCAGTGATAGGGGACAGGGGAATGAAAAACTGTTTTTT.

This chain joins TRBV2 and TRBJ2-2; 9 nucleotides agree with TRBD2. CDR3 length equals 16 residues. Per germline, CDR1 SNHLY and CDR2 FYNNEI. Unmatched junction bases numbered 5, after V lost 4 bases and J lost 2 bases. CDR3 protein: CASSGGTSPNTGELFF. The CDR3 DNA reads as TGTGCCAGCAGTGGGGGGACTAGCCCCAACACCGGGGAGCTGTTTTTT.

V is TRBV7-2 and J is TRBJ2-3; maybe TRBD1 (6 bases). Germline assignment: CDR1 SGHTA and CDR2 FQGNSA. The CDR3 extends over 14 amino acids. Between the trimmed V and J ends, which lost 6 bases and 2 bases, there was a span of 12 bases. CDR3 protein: CASSQGLVTDTQYF. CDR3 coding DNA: TGTGCCAGCAGTCAGGGGCTGGTCACAGATACGCAGTATTTT.

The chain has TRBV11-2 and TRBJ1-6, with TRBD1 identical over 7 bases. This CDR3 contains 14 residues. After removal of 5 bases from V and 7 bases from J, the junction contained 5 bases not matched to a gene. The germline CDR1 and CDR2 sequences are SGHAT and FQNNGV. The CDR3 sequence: CASSRGTDNSPLHF. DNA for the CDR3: TGTGCCAGCAGCCGCGGGACAGACAATTCACCCCTCCACTTT. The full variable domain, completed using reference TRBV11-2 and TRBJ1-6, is EAGVAQSPRYKIIEKRQSVAFWCNPISGHATLYWYQQILGQGPKLLIQFQNNGVVDDSQLPKDRFSAERLKGVDSTLKIQPAKLEDSAVYLCASSRGTDNSPLHFGNGTRLTVT.

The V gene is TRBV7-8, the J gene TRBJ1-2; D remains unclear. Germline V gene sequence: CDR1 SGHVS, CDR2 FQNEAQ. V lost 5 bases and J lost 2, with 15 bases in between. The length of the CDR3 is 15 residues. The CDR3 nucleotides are TGTGCCAGCAGCCCCCGGGATTCAGGCAACTATGGCTACACCTTC. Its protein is CASSPRDSGNYGYTF.

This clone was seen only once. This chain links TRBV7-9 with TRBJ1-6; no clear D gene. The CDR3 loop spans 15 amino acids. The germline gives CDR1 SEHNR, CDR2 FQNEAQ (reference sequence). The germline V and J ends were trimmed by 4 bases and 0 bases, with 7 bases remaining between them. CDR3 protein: CASSSFVSYNSPLHF. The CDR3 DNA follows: TGTGCCAGCAGCTCCTTTGTCTCCTATAATTCACCCCTCCACTTT.

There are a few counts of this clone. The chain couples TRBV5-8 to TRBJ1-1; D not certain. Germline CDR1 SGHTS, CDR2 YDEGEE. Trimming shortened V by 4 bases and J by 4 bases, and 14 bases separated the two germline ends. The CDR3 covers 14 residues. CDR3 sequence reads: CASSRGLTTTEAFF. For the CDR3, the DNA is TGTGCCAGCAGCCGAGGACTAACGACCACTGAAGCTTTCTTT.

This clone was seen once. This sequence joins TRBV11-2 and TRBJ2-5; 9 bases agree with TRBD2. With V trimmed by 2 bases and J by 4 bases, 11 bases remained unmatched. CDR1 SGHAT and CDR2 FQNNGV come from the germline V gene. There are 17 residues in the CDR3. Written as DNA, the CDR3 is TGTGCCAGCAGCTTAAGGAGAGCGGGGGGCGAGAGAGAGACCCAGTACTTC. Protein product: CASSLRRAGGERETQYF.

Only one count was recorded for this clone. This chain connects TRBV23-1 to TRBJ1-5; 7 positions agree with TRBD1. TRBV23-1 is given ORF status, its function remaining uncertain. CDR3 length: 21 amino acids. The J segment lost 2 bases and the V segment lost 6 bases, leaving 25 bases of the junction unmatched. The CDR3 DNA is TGCGCCAGCAGCCTAAATAAGTCCGGGACAGAATCGGGTTGGGGCAATCAGCCCCAGCATTTT. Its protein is CASSLNKSGTESGWGNQPQHF.

The CDR3 DNA sequence: TGTGCCAGCAGTTTACGGGCCTTTGAGGGGGCGCGGGAAAAACTGTTTTTT. It translates to CASSLRAFEGAREKLFF. The chain recombines TRBV28 with TRBJ1-4; 7 bases are shared with TRBD1. CDR3 length equals 17 residues. J was trimmed by 8 bases and V by 2 bases; bases with no gene match: 14. Germline CDR1 MDHEN, CDR2 SYDVKM.

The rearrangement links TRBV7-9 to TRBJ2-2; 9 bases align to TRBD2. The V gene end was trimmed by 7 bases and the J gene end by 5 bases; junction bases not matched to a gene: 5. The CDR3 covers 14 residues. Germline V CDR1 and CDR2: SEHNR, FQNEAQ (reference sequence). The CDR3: CASNPSGETGELFF. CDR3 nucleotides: TGTGCCAGCAACCCTAGCGGGGAGACCGGGGAGCTGTTTTTT.

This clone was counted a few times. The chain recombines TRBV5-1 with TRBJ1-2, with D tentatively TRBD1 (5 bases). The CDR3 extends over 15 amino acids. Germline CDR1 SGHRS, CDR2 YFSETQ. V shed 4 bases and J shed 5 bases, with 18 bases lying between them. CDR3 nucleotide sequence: TGCGCCAGCAGCGGCCTGCCGGACACCAAATATGGCTACACCTTC. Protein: CASSGLPDTKYGYTF. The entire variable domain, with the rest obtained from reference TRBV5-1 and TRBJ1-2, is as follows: KAGVTQTPRYLIKTRGQQVTLSCSPISGHRSVSWYQQTPGQGLQFLFEYFSETQRNKGNFPGRFSGRQFSNSRSEMNVSTLELGDSALYLCASSGLPDTKYGYTFGSGTRLTVV.

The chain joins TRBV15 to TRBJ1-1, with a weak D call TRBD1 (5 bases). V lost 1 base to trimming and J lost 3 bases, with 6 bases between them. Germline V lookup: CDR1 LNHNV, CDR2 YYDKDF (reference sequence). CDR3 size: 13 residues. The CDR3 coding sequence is TGTGCCACCAGCAGAGCGGGGGACACTGAAGCTTTCTTT. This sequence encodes CATSRAGDTEAFF.

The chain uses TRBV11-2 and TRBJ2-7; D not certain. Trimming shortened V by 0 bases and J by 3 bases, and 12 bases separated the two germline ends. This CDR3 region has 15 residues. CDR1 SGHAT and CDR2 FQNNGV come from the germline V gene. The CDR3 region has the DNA TGTGCCAGCAGCTTAGATATTCCGGGTTTCTACGAGCAGTACTTC. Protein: CASSLDIPGFYEQYF.

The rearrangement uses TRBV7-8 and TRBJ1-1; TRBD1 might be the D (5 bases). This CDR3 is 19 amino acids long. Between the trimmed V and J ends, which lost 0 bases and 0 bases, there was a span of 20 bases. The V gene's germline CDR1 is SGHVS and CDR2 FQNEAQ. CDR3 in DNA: TGTGCCAGCAGCTTAGCTATTAGGGGCCCTGCCCCCTTGAACACTGAAGCTTTCTTT. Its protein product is CASSLAIRGPAPLNTEAFF.

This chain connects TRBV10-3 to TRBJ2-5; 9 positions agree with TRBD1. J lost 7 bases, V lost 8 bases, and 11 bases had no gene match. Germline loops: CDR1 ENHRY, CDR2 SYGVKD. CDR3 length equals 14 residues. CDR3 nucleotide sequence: TGTGCCATCGCCAGGGACAGGGAAGTGGGGACCCAGTACTTC. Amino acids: CAIARDREVGTQYF.

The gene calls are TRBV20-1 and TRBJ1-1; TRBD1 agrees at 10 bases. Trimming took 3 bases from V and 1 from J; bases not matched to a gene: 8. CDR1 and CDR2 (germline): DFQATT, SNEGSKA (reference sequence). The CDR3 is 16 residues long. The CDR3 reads CSASRQGARGNTEAFF. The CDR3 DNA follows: TGCAGTGCTAGTCGACAGGGGGCTCGGGGGAACACTGAAGCTTTCTTT.

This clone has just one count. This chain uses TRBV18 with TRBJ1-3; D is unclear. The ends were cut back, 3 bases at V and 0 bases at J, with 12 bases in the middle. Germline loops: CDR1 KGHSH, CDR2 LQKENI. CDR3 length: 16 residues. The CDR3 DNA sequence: TGTGCCAGCTCACCGCTCGACGGGGACTCTGGAAACACCATATATTTT. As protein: CASSPLDGDSGNTIYF.

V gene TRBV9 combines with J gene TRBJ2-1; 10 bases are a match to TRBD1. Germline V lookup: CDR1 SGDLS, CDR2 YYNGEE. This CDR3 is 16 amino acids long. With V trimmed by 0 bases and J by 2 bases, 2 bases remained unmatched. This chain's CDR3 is CASSVGGTGAYNEQFF. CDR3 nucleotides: TGTGCCAGCAGCGTAGGGGGGACAGGGGCCTACAATGAGCAGTTCTTC.